This T cell receptor (beta chain) was documented in a study of shared clonotypes between healthy human individuals. Study-level findings and limits: In general, naive subsets displayed greater estimated richness than memory subsets did.

Worth noting for this clone: The antigen remains undetermined. At the DNA level, this CDR3 is encoded by other sequences in the same sample as well.

CDR1 and CDR2 (germline): SGHRS, YFSETQ. Trimming cost V 4 bases and J 0 bases; bases outside gene matches: 0. The CDR3 is 13 residues long. In the sorted-subset replicate PCRs, 150 to 200 ng DNA, 25,000 to 35,000 T cell genomes, was used. Clones were sequenced by immunoSEQ multiplex PCR, and TCRdb holds only the in-frame ones, with some missing. The sample holds under 2.5 million clones, around 92% seen once. The V call is TRBV5-1, the J call TRBJ1-1; TRBD1 agrees at 7 bases. The sequenced sample consisted of naive CD4+ T cells from PBMCs. Subset in this sample: CD45RA+ positively selected. The receptor comes from a young man in good health. Some clones in this sample may be carry-over from other donors' samples. The CDR3 sequence: CASSGTVNTEAFF. The CDR3, as DNA: TGCGCCAGCAGCGGGACAGTGAACACTGAAGCTTTCTTT. Using reference TRBV5-1 and TRBJ1-1 for the parts outside the CDR3, the full variable domain is KAGVTQTPRYLIKTRGQQVTLSCSPISGHRSVSWYQQTPGQGLQFLFEYFSETQRNKGNFPGRFSGRQFSNSRSEMNVSTLELGDSALYLCASSGTVNTEAFFGQGTRLTVV.